This T cell receptor (beta chain) came from a study of persistence of HIV-infected CD4 T cells. Sequencing used immunoSEQ version 4 in survey mode. Repertoires were generated with immunoSEQ multiplex PCR, while TCRdb's copy carries only in-frame clones and drops some. Among tens of thousands of clones listed, 88% were seen once. The V gene's germline CDR1 is SGHRS and CDR2 YFSETQ. This CDR3 is built from 17 residues. Study-level points and caveats: CMV- and Gag-responding cells had lower TCRbeta richness than CD3/CD28-responding cells. Antigen-responding cells were enriched for degenerate expanded CDR3beta sequences.

This clone was seen only a few times. Its antigen remains unknown. At one end, the junction sequence differs from germline, possibly due to a read error. Cells were stimulated nonspecifically with anti-CD3/anti-CD28 magnetic beads. CD4+ T cells upregulating both CD40 ligand and CD69 were sorted as responding cells. Donors had CD4+ T cell counts above 400 cells/uL and were CMV-seropositive. The input for sequencing was CD4+ T cells sorted from PBMCs after roughly 18-hour stimulation, taken from a patient who received antiretroviral therapy. This TCR was recovered from an adult woman with HIV who was CMV-seropositive. This sequence joins TRBV5-1 and TRBJ2-3; D perhaps matches TRBD1 (6 bases). The CDR3 region has the DNA TGCGCCAGCAGCTTGGATCTTTCGGGACACTTCACATATACGCAGTATTTT. Amino acids: CASSLDLSGHFTYTQYF.